This TCR beta chain comes out of a study of blood T cells in healthy people across ages. Primed by a sample-barcoded 5' primer and a J-beta primer mix, a second PCR proceeded for roughly 6 to 12 cycles. From the 5' RACE reads, TCRdb called clonotypes with MiXCR, one entry per CDR3 protein. The sample has some 1.8 million distinct CDR3 sequences; about two fifths are singletons. In germline, CDR1 is MNHEY, CDR2 SMNVEV (reference sequence). V was shortened by 7 bases and J by 3 bases, with 9 bases between the two germline ends. This CDR3 has 12 residues. The V call is TRBV27, the J call TRBJ2-5; D unclear. The specimen sequenced was blood. The TCR originated in a human donor in good health. In nucleotides, the CDR3 is TGTGCCAGCACATCGCCGAAAGAGACCCAGTACTTC. Translating gives CASTSPKETQYF.